The next 9 T cell receptor beta chains were all read from a single sample in a study of T cell repertoires in ileal Crohn's disease. The method was immunoSEQ multiplex PCR; TCRdb's version includes in-frame clones alone and lacks a portion of them. The sample has about 12,000 clones; roughly 79% are singletons. The sequenced material came from ileal tissue. The receptor set was obtained from an adult with Crohn's disease.

The chain combines TRBV10-3 with TRBJ2-1, with TRBD1 as a possible D gene (5 bases). The V end was cut by 0 bases, the J end by 9 bases, with 12 bases between. Germline loops: CDR1 ENHRY, CDR2 SYGVKD. The CDR3 runs 14 residues. This CDR3 is CAISESQVQGEQFF. Written as DNA, the CDR3 is TGTGCCATCAGTGAGTCGCAAGTTCAGGGTGAGCAGTTCTTC.

This clone was seen just once. V gene TRBV5-6 combines with J gene TRBJ2-3; D gene ambiguous. The V gene's germline CDR1 is SGHDT and CDR2 YYEEEE. Trimming shortened V by 4 bases and J by 4 bases, and 7 bases separated the two germline ends. The CDR3 length is 12 residues. The CDR3 nucleotides are TGTGCCAGCAGCCTCGTAGCAGATACGCAGTATTTT. It specifies CASSLVADTQYF.

This chain joins TRBV2 and TRBJ2-3; tentative D call: TRBD2 (6 bases). The length of the CDR3 is 14 residues. The germline V gene encodes CDR1 SNHLY and CDR2 FYNNEI. V was trimmed by 8 bases and J by 4 bases, leaving 16 bases between them. The CDR3 region is CASRGDRGPDTQYF. DNA for the CDR3: TGTGCCAGCCGCGGGGACCGAGGTCCAGATACGCAGTATTTT.

The table lists this clone with a count of one. This chain connects TRBV11-2 to TRBJ1-1, with D unclear. This CDR3 region has 15 residues. Trimming shortened V by 0 bases and J by 5 bases, and 13 bases separated the two germline ends. CDR1 and CDR2 (germline): SGHAT, FQNNGV. CDR3 protein: CASSLDPRAGTEAFF. In DNA, the CDR3 is TGTGCCAGCAGCTTAGATCCAAGGGCGGGGACTGAAGCTTTCTTT.

The rearrangement uses TRBV30 and TRBJ2-7, with D perhaps TRBD2 (5 bases). V dropped 5 bases and J dropped 5 bases, with 16 bases sitting between them. Germline lookup yields CDR1 GTSNPN and CDR2 SVGIG (reference sequence). The CDR3 covers 13 residues. The CDR3 region has the DNA TGTGCCTGGGCCCACGGTCTGGAGGACGAGCAGTACTTC. The encoded protein is CAWAHGLEDEQYF.

The rearrangement uses TRBV18 and TRBJ2-1, with TRBD1 matching over 7 bases. V shed 3 bases and J 4 bases; nucleotides not matched to a gene: 0. The length of the CDR3 is 13 residues. The germline V gene has CDR1 KGHSH and CDR2 LQKENI. The CDR3 loop reads CASSPGQYNEQFF. CDR3 DNA: TGTGCCAGCTCACCGGGACAGTACAATGAGCAGTTCTTC. The entire variable domain, with the rest obtained from reference TRBV18 and TRBJ2-1, is as follows: NAGVMQNPRHLVRRRGQEARLRCSPMKGHSHVYWYRQLPEEGLKFMVYLQKENIIDESGMPKERFSAEFPKEGPSILRIQQVVRGDSAAYFCASSPGQYNEQFFGPGTRLTVL.

The chain is built from TRBV4-2 and TRBJ1-1; D is ambiguous. This CDR3 has 15 amino acids. Trimming removed 0 bases from V and 0 bases from J, with 8 bases in between. From germline, CDR1 is LGHNA and CDR2 YNFKEQ. The CDR3 is CASSQDRRLNTEAFF. In DNA, the CDR3 is TGTGCCAGCAGCCAAGATCGGCGGTTGAACACTGAAGCTTTCTTT.

The CDR3 is CASSPSLGGQNTEAFF. Here the CDR3 DNA reads TGCGCCAGCAGTCCCTCCCTCGGCGGCCAGAACACTGAAGCTTTCTTT. The V call is TRBV5-1, the J call TRBJ1-1; D not certain. The CDR3 is made up of 16 amino acids. CDR1 and CDR2 from the germline V gene are SGHRS and YFSETQ. Deletions cut 5 bases from V and 1 base from J, with 18 bases between.

In this sample, this clone turned up once. The chain couples TRBV28 to TRBJ2-5; 7 nucleotides agree with TRBD1. The germline V gene encodes CDR1 MDHEN and CDR2 SYDVKM. CDR3 length: 14 residues. The V segment lost 5 bases and the J segment 5 bases; nucleotides outside the gene matches: 8. The CDR3 bases are TGTGCCAGCAGTCCTCGACAGGGAGTGGAGACCCAGTACTTC. As protein: CASSPRQGVETQYF.